Following are 10 T cell receptor beta chains from one sample sequenced in a study of CD8 T cells in Susac syndrome. With random hexamers, reverse transcription was performed on roughly 0.5 to 1 ug of RNA. In TCRdb, the immunoSEQ multiplex PCR reads were re-called with MiXCR into one record per CDR3 protein. Of 110,000 or so distinct CDR3 sequences in the sample, around 94% are singletons; the top ten hold 0.085% to 0.095%. Sample: CD4+ T cells from PBMCs. These receptors all come from a human donor with multiple sclerosis.

This clonotype was counted a few times. In DNA, the CDR3 is TGTGCCAGCAGTTTGGCTTCGACAGGGGGCGAATACGAGCAGTACTTC. Encoded protein: CASSLASTGGEYEQYF. V and J are TRBV7-2 and TRBJ2-7; 10 bases are a match to TRBD1. The germline V gene encodes CDR1 SGHTA and CDR2 FQGNSA. V was clipped by 6 bases and J by 4 bases; unmatched bases: 12. This CDR3 is built from 16 residues.

The chain uses TRBV11-2 and TRBJ2-6; D not certain. Germline assignment: CDR1 SGHAT and CDR2 FQNNGV. V was shortened by 2 bases and J by 0 bases, with 14 bases between the two germline ends. CDR3 length: 18 amino acids. The CDR3 sequence: CASSLRPQALSGANVLTF. The CDR3 DNA sequence: TGTGCCAGCAGCTTACGTCCCCAGGCGCTCTCTGGGGCCAACGTCCTGACTTTC. The full variable domain, in which reference TRBV11-2 and TRBJ2-6 provide the parts outside the CDR3, is EAGVAQSPRYKIIEKRQSVAFWCNPISGHATLYWYQQILGQGPKLLIQFQNNGVVDDSQLPKDRFSAERLKGVDSTLKIQPAKLEDSAVYLCASSLRPQALSGANVLTFGAGSRLTVL.

The chain employs TRBV5-1 and TRBJ1-2; TRBD1 is a possible D gene (5 bases). V gave up 4 bases and J gave up 4 bases, with 14 bases separating them. The CDR3 covers 14 residues. Germline V gene lookup returns CDR1 SGHRS and CDR2 YFSETQ. The CDR3: CASSLLGRAYGYTF. The CDR3 DNA sequence: TGCGCCAGCAGCCTCCTGGGCAGGGCCTATGGCTACACCTTC.

The CDR3 sequence: CAWSVSSGGADTQYF. In nucleotides, the CDR3 is TGTGCCTGGAGTGTCTCTAGCGGGGGGGCAGATACGCAGTATTTT. J is TRBJ2-3 and V is TRBV30; 12 bases line up with TRBD2. The germline CDR1 and CDR2 sequences are GTSNPN and SVGIG (reference sequence). There are 15 residues in the CDR3. V gave up 0 bases and J gave up 4 bases; unmatched junction bases: 2.

V is TRBV4-3 and J is TRBJ1-1, with 7 bases identical to TRBD1. The V gene end was trimmed by 4 bases and the J gene end by 10 bases; junction bases not matched to a gene: 9. From germline, CDR1 is LGHNA and CDR2 YSLEER. The CDR3 consists of 13 residues. The CDR3 DNA is TGCGCCAGCAGCCGAGTCACAGGGGTAGGAGCTTTCTTT. It encodes CASSRVTGVGAFF.

V gene TRBV7-9 combines with J gene TRBJ1-2, with unresolved D. Germline V CDR1 and CDR2: SEHNR, FQNEAQ (reference sequence). The V end lost 3 bases, the J end lost 7 bases, and 15 bases lay between the germline ends. This CDR3 is built from 14 residues. CDR3 protein: CASSFDSGYGGYTF. The DNA of the CDR3 is TGTGCCAGCAGCTTTGACTCAGGTTATGGTGGCTACACCTTC.

This sequence joins TRBV27 and TRBJ1-2; 7 nucleotides line up with TRBD1. The ends lost 4 bases at V and 7 bases at J; junction bases unmatched: 9. Germline CDR1 is MNHEY and CDR2 is SMNVEV (reference sequence). This CDR3 has 14 residues. The CDR3 region has the DNA TGTGCCAGCAGTTCCAGTAGGACAGGTTTTGGCTACACCTTC. Protein: CASSSSRTGFGYTF.

The chain is built from TRBV6-1 and TRBJ2-7; no definite D call. From germline, CDR1 is MNHNS and CDR2 SASEGT. The V gene lost 4 bases and the J gene lost 4 bases, with 17 bases spanning the gap. The CDR3 spans 15 residues. The chain's CDR3 is CASSAVQSGLYEQYF. Written as DNA, the CDR3 is TGTGCCAGCAGTGCGGTCCAATCGGGTCTATACGAGCAGTACTTC.

This chain joins TRBV11-3 and TRBJ1-4; D ambiguous. Trimming cost V 2 bases and J 8 bases, with 12 bases left between them. Germline V gives CDR1 SGHNT, CDR2 YENEEA. The CDR3 has 14 amino acids. CDR3 loop: CASSLHGSGEKLFF. The CDR3 DNA reads as TGTGCCAGCAGCTTACACGGTTCGGGGGAAAAACTGTTTTTT.

The chain couples TRBV20-1 to TRBJ2-3, with 11 bases identical to TRBD2. The germline V gene has CDR1 DFQATT and CDR2 SNEGSKA (reference sequence). J lost 4 bases, V lost 6 bases, and 6 bases had no gene match. This CDR3 region has 14 residues. CDR3 sequence reads: CSAETSGTADTQYF. In DNA form, the CDR3 reads TGCAGTGCAGAGACTAGCGGGACGGCAGATACGCAGTATTTT.